This T cell receptor (beta chain) originates from a study of cytomegalovirus exposure and HLA in healthy donors. Germline CDR1 reads MNHEY; CDR2 reads SMNVEV (reference sequence). V was clipped by 8 bases and J by 3 bases; unmatched bases: 8. This CDR3 is 14 amino acids long. 60 Vbeta and 13 Jbeta primers were used in PCR. Only in-frame clones appear in the TCRdb table, and some are missing; sequencing was by immunoSEQ multiplex PCR. The repertoire holds fewer than 150,000 clones, with about 85% as singletons. Study-wide findings and caveats: Earlier results showed most TCR beta V segments being productive about 87% or about 30% of the time. Beyond CMV serostatus, there was no information to go on about immune exposure. It was in a later analysis that TCR association rates were seen to vary by HLA locus, highest for DRB1 and lowest for HLA-C. Later work showed greater clonal expansion in HLA-associated TCR beta chains than in equally common others.

The table lists this clone with a few counts. Antigen: not known. V usage is TRBV27 and J usage is TRBJ2-7; 9 bases are shared with TRBD1. This clonotype was obtained from a man over 45 in good health and CMV-seronegative. Sequences were obtained from PBMCs. The CDR3 region is CASGIQGANYEQYF. The CDR3 region has the DNA TGTGCCAGCGGGATACAGGGGGCTAACTACGAGCAGTACTTC.